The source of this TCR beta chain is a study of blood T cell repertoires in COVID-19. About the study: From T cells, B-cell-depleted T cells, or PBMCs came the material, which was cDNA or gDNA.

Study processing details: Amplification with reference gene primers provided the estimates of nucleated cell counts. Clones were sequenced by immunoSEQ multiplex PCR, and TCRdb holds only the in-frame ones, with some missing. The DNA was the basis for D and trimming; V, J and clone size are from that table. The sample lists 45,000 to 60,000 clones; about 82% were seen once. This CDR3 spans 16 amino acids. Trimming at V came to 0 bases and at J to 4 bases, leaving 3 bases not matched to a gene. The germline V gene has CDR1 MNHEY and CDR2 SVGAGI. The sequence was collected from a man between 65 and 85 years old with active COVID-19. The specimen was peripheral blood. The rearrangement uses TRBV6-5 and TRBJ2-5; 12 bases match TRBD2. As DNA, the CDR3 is TGTGCCAGCAGTTACTCCAGGACTAGCGGGGTAGAGACCCAGTACTTC. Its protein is CASSYSRTSGVETQYF.